A single sample is the source of the 30 T cell receptor beta chains below, sequenced in a study of Graves' ophthalmopathy and Graves' hyperthyroidism. RNA transcripts were the source from which TCR beta CDR3 regions were amplified. First-round RT-PCR employed HTBI primers, with a second-round multiplex PCR after it. From the multiplex PCR reads, TCRdb called clonotypes with MiXCR, one entry per CDR3 protein. The table records more than 550,000 distinct CDR3 sequences, about two fifths of them present only once. Sequencing used peripheral blood. These TCRs come from an adult man with Graves' ophthalmopathy.

This clonotype was seen many times. The V gene is TRBV2, the J gene TRBJ1-1; possible D gene TRBD1, 5 bases. The ends were cut back, 7 bases at V and 4 bases at J, with 10 bases in the middle. CDR3 length: 12 residues. The V gene's germline CDR1 is SNHLY and CDR2 FYNNEI. The CDR3 protein is CASTKGPTEAFF. The CDR3 region has the DNA TGTGCCAGCACGAAGGGGCCCACTGAAGCTTTCTTT. Looking up the rest from reference TRBV2 and TRBJ1-1 gives the full variable domain: EPEVTQTPSHQVTQMGQEVILRCVPISNHLYFYWYRQILGQKVEFLVSFYNNEISEKSEIFDDQFSVERPDGSNFTLKIRSTKLEDSAMYFCASTKGPTEAFFGQGTRLTVV.

This clonotype was found many times. The chain carries TRBV10-3 and TRBJ1-2; a weak D match, TRBD1 (6 bases). V was shortened by 6 bases and J by 5 bases, with 13 bases between the two germline ends. Germline lookup yields CDR1 ENHRY and CDR2 SYGVKD. This CDR3 is built from 13 residues. For the CDR3, the DNA is TGTGCCATCAGGGTCCGGGACAAGTATGGCTACACCTTC. As protein: CAIRVRDKYGYTF.

This clonotype showed up just a few times. This sequence joins TRBV5-8 and TRBJ1-4; D unclear. Trimming removed 5 bases at V and 7 bases at J, with 18 bases between. The germline gives CDR1 SGHTS, CDR2 YDEGEE. The CDR3 spans 15 residues. CDR3 loop: CASSYSIADPEKLFF. CDR3 DNA sequence: TGTGCCAGCAGTTACTCGATAGCGGACCCTGAAAAACTGTTTTTT.

This clonotype was seen a few times. V is TRBV20-1 and J is TRBJ2-5, with 9 nucleotides matching TRBD2. This CDR3 contains 15 residues. J lost 2 bases, V lost 2 bases, and 6 bases had no gene match. Per germline, CDR1 DFQATT and CDR2 SNEGSKA (reference sequence). CDR3 protein: CSARSAGGVQETQYF. CDR3 nucleotide sequence: TGCAGTGCTAGAAGTGCGGGGGGGGTACAAGAGACCCAGTACTTC.

V gene TRBV10-3 combines with J gene TRBJ2-5, with 10 bases matching TRBD2. The CDR3 length is 14 residues. Germline V gene data show CDR1 as ENHRY and CDR2 as SYGVKD. V was pared by 6 bases and J by 4 bases, with 5 bases of the junction left unmatched. CDR3 sequence reads: CAISKREGPETQYF. The CDR3, as DNA: TGTGCCATCAGCAAGCGGGAGGGCCCAGAGACCCAGTACTTC.

V gene TRBV4-1 combines with J gene TRBJ1-5, with D perhaps TRBD1 (5 bases). V was cut by 9 bases and J by 5 bases, with 14 bases left in between. Germline CDR1 and CDR2: MGHRA and YSYEKL. This CDR3 has 13 residues. The CDR3 loop is CASTRGPDQPQHF. The CDR3 nucleotides are TGCGCCAGTACCCGGGGCCCCGATCAGCCCCAGCATTTT.

The CDR3 loop reads CASSPRDRMNTEAFF. The CDR3 DNA follows: TGTGCCAGTAGTCCCCGGGACAGAATGAACACTGAAGCTTTCTTT. The J gene is TRBJ1-1, the V gene TRBV19; 7 bases align to TRBD1. The length of the CDR3 is 15 residues. V dropped 5 bases and J dropped 0; count of bases not matched to a gene: 6. The V gene's germline CDR1 is LNHDA and CDR2 SQIVND (reference sequence).

The table lists this clonotype with many counts. The gene calls are TRBV29-1 and TRBJ1-2, with 7 bases identical to TRBD1. The V gene end was trimmed by 4 bases and the J gene end by 5 bases; junction bases not matched to a gene: 7. The CDR3 has 13 amino acids. Germline values: CDR1 SQVTM, CDR2 ANQGSEA. CDR3 DNA: TGCAGCGTTGTCGCCGGGACAGCATATGGCTACACCTTC. It is translated as CSVVAGTAYGYTF.

The chain couples TRBV20-1 to TRBJ2-1; 9 positions agree with TRBD1. The J call is doubtful: the DNA matches TRBJ2-7 better. The germline CDR1 and CDR2 sequences are DFQATT and SNEGSKA (reference sequence). The CDR3 extends over 15 amino acids. The CDR3 here is CSATGQGLSYNEQYF. The CDR3 nucleotides are TGCAGTGCTACAGGACAGGGGCTCTCCTACAATGAGCAGTACTTC.

This clonotype was seen only a few times. The rearrangement links TRBV27 to TRBJ2-7; 8 nucleotides line up with TRBD2. The CDR3 is 15 amino acids. With 2 bases clipped from V and 4 bases from J, the junction kept 7 bases outside the gene matches. CDR1 is MNHEY, CDR2 SMNVEV, per germline (reference sequence). DNA of the CDR3: TGTGCCAGCAGTTTAGGAGCGGGAGTAGGGTACGAGCAGTACTTC. This codes for CASSLGAGVGYEQYF.

This clonotype was counted ten times or more. The chain joins TRBV6-5 to TRBJ1-4, with D perhaps matching TRBD1 (5 bases). Trimming took 6 bases from V and 8 from J, leaving 7 bases between them. The CDR3 loop spans 11 amino acids. CDR1 MNHEY and CDR2 SVGAGI come from the germline V gene. CDR3 coding DNA: TGTGCCAGCAGACGGGGGGAAAAACTGTTTTTT. It codes for CASRRGEKLFF.

The sample holds many counts of this clonotype. The rearrangement uses TRBV5-1 and TRBJ1-4; D call uncertain. This CDR3 contains 15 residues. The germline CDR1 and CDR2 sequences are SGHRS and YFSETQ. V dropped 2 bases and J dropped 6 bases, with 14 bases sitting between them. The chain's CDR3 is CASSFTARIDEKLFF. In DNA, the CDR3 is TGCGCCAGCAGCTTCACAGCGCGGATCGATGAAAAACTGTTTTTT.

The sample holds many counts of this clonotype. The chain is built from TRBV5-1 and TRBJ1-6; perhaps TRBD1 as D (5 bases). The CDR3 totals 15 residues. Deletions cut 1 base from V and 6 bases from J, with 11 bases between. The germline V gene encodes CDR1 SGHRS and CDR2 YFSETQ. The CDR3 DNA follows: TGCGCCAGCAGCTTGTCTCCAGGGAGTAATTCACCCCTCCACTTT. Translated, it gives CASSLSPGSNSPLHF.

The chain carries TRBV10-3 and TRBJ2-3; 8 bases map to TRBD2. Germline CDR1 and CDR2: ENHRY and SYGVKD. This CDR3 has 16 amino acids. Trimming cost V 6 bases and J 0 bases; bases outside gene matches: 8. The DNA for the CDR3 is TGTGCCATCAGCGACCGACTAGCGTCTAGCACAGATACGCAGTATTTT. Translated, it gives CAISDRLASSTDTQYF.

As concerns this clonotype: One end of the junction fails to match germline, which may point to a read error. The rearrangement uses TRBV4-1 and TRBJ1-1; tentative D call: TRBD1 (5 bases). CDR3 size: 15 residues. Per germline, CDR1 MGHRA and CDR2 YSYEKL. In nucleotides, the CDR3 is TGTGCCAGCAGCCTCGCAATCGGGACGGCTGATGAAGCTTTCTTT. Residues: CASSLAIGTADEAFF.

This clonotype was seen more than once but under ten times. The chain carries TRBV12-3 or TRBV12-4 and TRBJ2-7; D is perhaps TRBD1 or TRBD2 (5 bases each). Trimming stripped 5 bases from V and 5 bases from J, with 19 bases between. This CDR3 is 15 amino acids long. CDR3 coding DNA: TGTGCCAGCAGTCCTCCAGTGGGGGTGACGAACGAGCAGTACTTC. This codes for CASSPPVGVTNEQYF.

The chain employs TRBV11-2 and TRBJ1-2; D uncertain. The CDR3 is made up of 12 amino acids. CDR1 is SGHAT and CDR2 is FQNNGV in the germline V gene. V gave up 3 bases and J gave up 8 bases, with 10 bases separating them. The CDR3 loop is CASSFGRAGYTF. CDR3 DNA: TGTGCCAGCAGCTTTGGGAGGGCGGGCTACACCTTC.

Regarding this clonotype: A much bigger clone sits one base away, suggesting this may be a read error. The conserved final phenylalanine or tryptophan is absent from the CDR3, which likely points to a read error. The chain uses TRBV5-1 and TRBJ1-1; D gene uncertain. There are 11 residues in the CDR3. Looked up from germline, CDR1 is SGHRS and CDR2 is YFSETQ. V lost 7 bases and J lost 4, with 8 bases in between. The chain's CDR3 is CASGGRTEAFL. The CDR3, as DNA: TGCGCCAGCGGTGGTCGCACTGAAGCTTTCCTT.

At least ten counts were recorded for this clonotype. The rearrangement links TRBV29-1 to TRBJ1-1, with 9 bases fitting TRBD1. Unmatched junction bases numbered 10, after V lost 7 bases and J lost 4 bases. Germline loops: CDR1 SQVTM, CDR2 ANQGSEA. CDR3 length: 14 amino acids. CDR3 protein: CSAWGQGFGTEAFF. The CDR3 nucleotides read TGCAGCGCCTGGGGACAGGGTTTTGGCACTGAAGCTTTCTTT. Full variable domain (remainder filled in from reference TRBV29-1 and TRBJ1-1): SAVISQKPSRDICQRGTSLTIQCQVDSQVTMMFWYRQQPGQSLTLIATANQGSEATYESGFVIDKFPISRPNLTFSTLTVSNMSPEDSSIYLCSAWGQGFGTEAFFGQGTRLTVV.

This clonotype was detected ten times or more. The chain carries TRBV12-3 or TRBV12-4 and TRBJ2-2, with D uncertain. V gave up 5 bases and J gave up 4 bases, with 5 bases separating them. The CDR3 spans 12 residues. In DNA form, the CDR3 reads TGTGCCAGCAGTGAAGGCACCGGGGAGCTGTTTTTT. Amino acid sequence: CASSEGTGELFF.

In its sample, this clonotype was seen many times. One junction end disagrees with the germline gene, perhaps due to a read error. The chain uses TRBV6-5 and TRBJ1-5; D not resolved. The germline V gene has CDR1 MNHEY and CDR2 SVGAGI. The CDR3 has 11 residues. The CDR3 nucleotides are TGCGCCTGTGGTCTCGATCAGCCCCAGCATTTT. Encoded protein: CACGLDQPQHF.

The gene calls are TRBV20-1 and TRBJ1-1; D is ambiguous. Germline lookup yields CDR1 DFQATT and CDR2 SNEGSKA (reference sequence). With 2 bases removed from V and 4 bases from J, the gap between germline ends came to 11 bases. This CDR3 is built from 13 residues. CDR3 sequence reads: CSARKIGATEAFF. Here the CDR3 DNA reads TGCAGTGCTAGAAAAATAGGCGCCACTGAAGCTTTCTTT.

This clonotype came up once. This sequence joins TRBV5-1 and TRBJ2-7; D is undetermined. The J call may be wrong; the DNA end is better matched by TRBJ2-1. The germline CDR1 and CDR2 sequences are SGHRS and YFSETQ. This CDR3 region has 14 residues. Written as DNA, the CDR3 is TGCGCCAGCAGCTTGGGCGAGTCCGACAATGAGCAGTTCTTC. Amino acids: CASSLGESDNEQFF.

The V and J genes are TRBV10-3 and TRBJ1-2; D unclear. The germline V and J ends were trimmed by 4 bases and 12 bases, with 15 bases remaining between them. The CDR3 is 12 residues long. Germline values: CDR1 ENHRY, CDR2 SYGVKD. The CDR3, as DNA: TGTGCCATCAGTGGGGCCGCGACTGGAAACACCTTC. Amino acid sequence: CAISGAATGNTF.

This chain links TRBV10-3 with TRBJ2-7, with 7 bases aligning to TRBD2. CDR3 size: 14 residues. In germline, CDR1 is ENHRY, CDR2 SYGVKD. Unmatched junction bases numbered 6, after V lost 4 bases and J lost 3 bases. CDR3 amino acids: CAISGGDYGYEQYF. As DNA, the CDR3 is TGTGCCATCAGTGGCGGGGACTATGGCTACGAGCAGTACTTC.

This clonotype was observed at least ten times. The chain links TRBV7-2 to TRBJ1-3; D might be TRBD1 (5 bases). V was pared by 6 bases and J by 4 bases, with 16 bases between. Germline V lookup: CDR1 SGHTA, CDR2 FQGNSA. The CDR3 totals 15 residues. CDR3 nucleotide sequence: TGTGCCAGCAGTTCATCTCACGGGGACGGAAACACCATATATTTT. The encoded protein is CASSSSHGDGNTIYF.

A note on this clonotype: The junction departs from germline at one end; a sequencing error may be responsible. This chain uses TRBV12-5 with TRBJ1-3, with D tentatively TRBD1 (5 bases). The CDR3 loop spans 17 amino acids. From germline, CDR1 is LGHNT and CDR2 FRNRAP. For the CDR3, the DNA is TGTGCTAGTGGTTTGGACAGGAGCGGGCTCTCTGGAAACACCACATATTTT. Its protein is CASGLDRSGLSGNTTYF. Based on the CDR3 plus reference TRBV12-5 and TRBJ1-3, the full variable domain is DARVTQTPRHKVTEMGQEVTMRCQPILGHNTVFWYRQTMMQGLELLAYFRNRAPLDDSGMPKDRFSAEMPDATLATLKIQPSEPRDSAVYFCASGLDRSGLSGNTTYFGEGSWLTVV.

The sample holds many counts of this clonotype. The chain couples TRBV7-9 to TRBJ1-2; 7 nucleotides agree with TRBD1. This CDR3 comprises 16 residues. The V gene end was trimmed by 3 bases and the J gene end by 0 bases; junction bases not matched to a gene: 7. Germline lookup yields CDR1 SEHNR and CDR2 FQNEAQ (reference sequence). CDR3 DNA: TGTGCCAGCAGCTTCGTACCAGGGGGGTCTAACTATGGCTACACCTTC. Translated, it gives CASSFVPGGSNYGYTF. Combining the CDR3 with reference TRBV7-9 and TRBJ1-2 gives the whole variable domain DTGVSQNPRHKITKRGQNVTFRCDPISEHNRLYWYRQTLGQGPEFLTYFQNEAQLEKSRLLSDRFSAERPKGSFSTLEIQRTEQGDSAMYLCASSFVPGGSNYGYTFGSGTRLTVV.

This clonotype showed up many times. The CDR3 loop reads CASSLQDRGLYTEAFF. In nucleotides, the CDR3 is TGTGCCAGCAGCTTACAGGACAGGGGTCTGTACACTGAAGCTTTCTTT. This chain links TRBV7-6 with TRBJ1-1, with 9 bases fitting TRBD1. With V trimmed by 2 bases and J by 3 bases, 7 bases remained unmatched. This CDR3 comprises 16 residues. Per germline, CDR1 SGHVS and CDR2 FNYEAQ.

To note about this clonotype: A single base separates this from a much larger clone, so it may be a read error. CDR3 region: CASSPQGLGRQTLYF. The CDR3 region has the DNA TGTGCCAGCAGCCCCCAGGGGTTGGGGCGTCAGACCCTGTACTTC. The rearrangement links TRBV7-6 to TRBJ2-5; D perhaps matches TRBD1 (6 bases). CDR3 size: 15 residues. From germline, CDR1 is SGHVS and CDR2 FNYEAQ.